This passage covers 18 T cell receptor beta chains from one sample sequenced in a study of T-cell memory formation after mild COVID-19. Each CDR3 protein is one row after TCRdb ran MiXCR on the 5' RACE reads. Among roughly 250,000 distinct CDR3 sequences, about 17% were seen once, and the ten largest hold 3.5%. Specimen: PBMCs or a T cell subset sorted from them (not recorded which). The receptors come from a man aged 18 to 35 who had mild COVID-19 (a few samples of this study predate the infection). Cell type and time point are not known.

The chain recombines TRBV5-1 with TRBJ2-5; D may be TRBD2 (6 bases). Trimming took off 0 bases at V and 3 bases at J, with 9 bases between the two ends. Germline lookup yields CDR1 SGHRS and CDR2 YFSETQ. This CDR3 has 14 residues. The CDR3 bases are TGCGCCAGCAGCTTGGTTGGCGGGGAAGAGACCCAGTACTTC. Translating it yields CASSLVGGEETQYF.

The chain combines TRBV7-8 with TRBJ1-1; TRBD1 aligns across 7 bases. This CDR3 has 17 residues. Looked up from germline, CDR1 is SGHVS and CDR2 is FQNEAQ. J gave up 4 bases and V 5 bases, and 16 bases lay outside the gene matches. CDR3 residues: CASSISLTGPVGTEAFF. CDR3 DNA sequence: TGTGCCAGCAGCATATCCTTGACAGGGCCAGTAGGCACTGAAGCTTTCTTT.

Many counts were recorded for this clonotype. The CDR3 nucleotides read TGTGCCAGCAGCCTCGGGTTGGGGGATGGCTACACCTTC. Amino acids: CASSLGLGDGYTF. This sequence joins TRBV3-1 and TRBJ1-2; a weak D match, TRBD1 (5 bases). V lost 4 bases to trimming and J lost 6 bases, with 12 bases between them. Per germline, CDR1 LGHDT and CDR2 YNNKEL (reference sequence). The CDR3 is made up of 13 amino acids.

This clonotype was detected only a few times. In DNA, the CDR3 is TGTGCCAGCAGTGAGTCCCTTCTAGCTTTCTTT. It specifies CASSESLLAFF. This chain connects TRBV2 to TRBJ1-1; D not resolved. The CDR3 spans 11 residues. The V gene lost 3 bases and the J gene lost 10 bases, with 9 bases spanning the gap. Germline assignment: CDR1 SNHLY and CDR2 FYNNEI. Filled out from reference TRBV2 and TRBJ1-1, the complete variable domain reads EPEVTQTPSHQVTQMGQEVILRCVPISNHLYFYWYRQILGQKVEFLVSFYNNEISEKSEIFDDQFSVERPDGSNFTLKIRSTKLEDSAMYFCASSESLLAFFGQGTRLTVV.

The J gene is TRBJ1-1, the V gene TRBV9; tentative D call: TRBD1 (6 bases). The CDR3 has 15 amino acids. Germline values: CDR1 SGDLS, CDR2 YYNGEE. The V and J ends lost 0 bases and 6 bases respectively, with 15 bases between them. The CDR3 protein is CASSVGGGQYAEAFF. In DNA form, the CDR3 reads TGTGCCAGCAGCGTAGGAGGAGGACAGTACGCTGAAGCTTTCTTT. Supplemented by reference TRBV9 and TRBJ1-1, the full variable domain reads DSGVTQTPKHLITATGQRVTLRCSPRSGDLSVYWYQQSLDQGLQFLIQYYNGEERAKGNILERFSAQQFPDLHSELNLSSLELGDSALYFCASSVGGGQYAEAFFGQGTRLTVV.

There are a few counts of this clonotype. The J gene is TRBJ1-2, the V gene TRBV4-2, with TRBD1 as a possible D gene (6 bases). From germline, CDR1 is LGHNA and CDR2 YNFKEQ. The CDR3 contains 15 residues. Trimming took off 0 bases at V and 3 bases at J, with 11 bases between the two ends. CDR3 sequence (DNA): TGTGCCAGCAGCCAAGAGAGAGGACAGCACTATGGCTACACCTTC. This gives the protein CASSQERGQHYGYTF.

A few counts support this clonotype. V gene TRBV4-3 combines with J gene TRBJ1-5; 9 bases align to TRBD1. Germline trimming cut 0 bases from V and 6 bases from J; bases unmatched to any gene: 6. The CDR3 runs to 16 residues. Per the germline V gene, CDR1 is LGHNA and CDR2 is YSLEER. The CDR3, as DNA: TGCGCCAGCAGCCAAGATCTGGGACAGGGAAGTCAGCCCCAGCATTTT. Its translation is CASSQDLGQGSQPQHF.

In this sample, this clonotype turned up a few times. In nucleotides, the CDR3 is TGTGCCAGCAGTGATCAGTCCACCGGGGAGCTGTTTTTT. Translated, it gives CASSDQSTGELFF. The chain recombines TRBV2 with TRBJ2-2; D gene unclear. The CDR3 length is 13 residues. V lost 3 bases and J lost 4, with 6 bases in between. CDR1 is SNHLY and CDR2 is FYNNEI in the germline V gene.

The chain couples TRBV20-1 to TRBJ2-1; the D gene is possibly TRBD2 (6 bases). This CDR3 contains 15 residues. Germline values: CDR1 DFQATT, CDR2 SNEGSKA (reference sequence). Trimming left V 2 bases short and J 2 bases short, with 13 bases between. In nucleotides, the CDR3 is TGCAGTGCTAGAAGGGGTGGAGGGGCCTACAATGAGCAGTTCTTC. This gives the protein CSARRGGGAYNEQFF.

J is TRBJ2-3 and V is TRBV4-3, with a tentative D call TRBD1 (5 bases). V was cut by 4 bases and J by 10 bases, with 18 bases left in between. The CDR3 length is 14 residues. Germline V gives CDR1 LGHNA, CDR2 YSLEER. CDR3 region: CASSPESGFRAQYF. The DNA of the CDR3 is TGCGCCAGCAGCCCGGAGTCCGGGTTCAGGGCGCAGTATTTT.

This clonotype has more than one count but fewer than ten. The chain recombines TRBV5-1 with TRBJ1-1; TRBD1 might be the D (5 bases). Germline V gene lookup returns CDR1 SGHRS and CDR2 YFSETQ. The CDR3 totals 14 residues. The V and J ends lost 3 bases and 4 bases respectively, with 13 bases between them. CDR3 nucleotide sequence: TGCGCCAGCAGCTCCAGGGAGGGTGGCACTGAAGCTTTCTTT. This sequence encodes CASSSREGGTEAFF.

The genes are TRBV12-5 and TRBJ1-3; 8 nucleotides align to TRBD1. Germline-derived CDR1 and CDR2 are LGHNT and FRNRAP. The CDR3 has 18 amino acids. The V and J ends lost 3 bases and 0 bases, in that order; junction bases with no gene match: 10. The CDR3 coding sequence is TGTGCTAGTGGTTTCCCAGGGACAGGCATGCACTCTGGAAACACCATATATTTT. This gives the protein CASGFPGTGMHSGNTIYF.

This clonotype has just a few counts. The rearrangement uses TRBV7-2 and TRBJ2-1; TRBD1 matches 7 bases. J gave up 6 bases and V 0 bases, and 2 bases lay outside the gene matches. Germline V CDR1 and CDR2: SGHTA, FQGNSA. This CDR3 is 14 amino acids long. For the CDR3, the DNA is TGTGCCAGCAGCTTAGCCCGGGACAGCAATGAGCAGTTCTTC. Amino acids: CASSLARDSNEQFF.

V and J are TRBV10-3 and TRBJ1-1; 7 bases match TRBD1. Germline CDR1 is ENHRY and CDR2 is SYGVKD. This CDR3 spans 14 amino acids. Losses at the gene ends were 4 bases for V and 1 base for J; bases not matched to a gene: 3. CDR3 protein: CAISGQGGNTEAFF. The CDR3 coding sequence is TGTGCCATCAGTGGACAGGGCGGGAACACTGAAGCTTTCTTT.

This clonotype was seen more than once but under ten times. This CDR3 is CASSLQGSGSPLHF. The CDR3 DNA reads as TGTGCCAGCAGCCTACAGGGTTCAGGTTCACCCCTCCACTTT. The chain employs TRBV7-2 and TRBJ1-6, with a possible D match to TRBD1 (6 bases). This CDR3 spans 14 amino acids. The ends were cut back, 5 bases at V and 9 bases at J, with 14 bases in the middle. The V gene's germline CDR1 is SGHTA and CDR2 FQGNSA. Full variable domain (rest looked up from reference TRBV7-2 and TRBJ1-6): GAGVSQSPSNKVTEKGKDVELRCDPISGHTALYWYRQSLGQGLEFLIYFQGNSAPDKSGLPSDRFSAERTGGSVSTLTIQRTQQEDSAVYLCASSLQGSGSPLHFGNGTRLTVT.

The V gene is TRBV28, the J gene TRBJ1-3, with D unclear. The CDR3 totals 16 residues. CDR1 and CDR2 (germline): MDHEN, SYDVKM. The V end lost 6 bases, the J end lost 2 bases, and 17 bases lay between the germline ends. CDR3 sequence reads: CASSLRQPRTGNTIYF. In nucleotides, the CDR3 is TGTGCCAGCAGCTTACGGCAGCCTAGGACTGGAAACACCATATATTTT.

V gene TRBV6-5 combines with J gene TRBJ2-3; D unresolved. Germline loops: CDR1 MNHEY, CDR2 SVGAGI. The V end lost 6 bases, the J end lost 0 bases, and 10 bases lay between the germline ends. The CDR3 has 14 amino acids. DNA of the CDR3: TGTGCCAGCAGCAAACAAGTTAGCACAGATACGCAGTATTTT. Translated, it gives CASSKQVSTDTQYF.

The J gene is TRBJ1-4, the V gene TRBV7-8; D is ambiguous. V lost 1 base and J 0 bases, leaving 9 bases between the germline ends. This CDR3 comprises 16 residues. CDR1 and CDR2 from the germline V gene are SGHVS and FQNEAQ. The CDR3 spells CASSLVYRPTNEKLFF. CDR3 DNA: TGTGCCAGCAGCTTAGTGTATAGGCCAACTAATGAAAAACTGTTTTTT.